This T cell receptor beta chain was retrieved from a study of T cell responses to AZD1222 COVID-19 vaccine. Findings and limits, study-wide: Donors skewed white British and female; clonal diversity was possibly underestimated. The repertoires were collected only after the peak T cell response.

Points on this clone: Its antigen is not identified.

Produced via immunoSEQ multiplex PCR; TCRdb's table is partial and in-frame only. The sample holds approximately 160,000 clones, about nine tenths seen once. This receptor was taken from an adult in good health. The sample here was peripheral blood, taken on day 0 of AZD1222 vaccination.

The CDR3 DNA is TGTGCCAGCAGTCCGTACAGGGGGTCCTACGAGCAGTACTTC. Translation: CASSPYRGSYEQYF. The chain recombines TRBV11-1 with TRBJ2-7; 8 bases are a match to TRBD1. J gave up 1 base and V 6 bases, and 5 bases lay outside the gene matches. Germline lookup yields CDR1 SGHAT and CDR2 FQDESV (reference sequence). CDR3 length: 14 amino acids. Full variable domain (remainder filled in from reference TRBV11-1 and TRBJ2-7): EAEVAQSPRYKITEKSQAVAFWCDPISGHATLYWYRQILGQGPELLVQFQDESVVDDSQLPKDRFSAERLKGVDSTLKIQPAELGDSAMYLCASSPYRGSYEQYFGPGTRLTVT.